This TCR beta chain is drawn from a study of blood T cells in healthy people across ages. The germline V gene has CDR1 DFQATT and CDR2 SNEGSKA (reference sequence). Trimming cost V 6 bases and J 7 bases, with 18 bases left between them. CDR3 length equals 14 residues. The use of a sample-barcoded 5' primer and a J-beta primer mix characterized a second PCR of about 6 to 11 cycles. MiXCR, run by TCRdb on the 5' RACE reads, gives a single entry per CDR3 protein. The sample has 1.5 million to 2 million distinct CDR3 sequences; 28% are singletons. This clonotype was recorded once. The chain recombines TRBV20-1 with TRBJ1-4; TRBD1 is a possible D gene (6 bases). The sample was blood. The TCR sequence derives from a woman aged 30 to 39 in good health. This CDR3 is CSAPRDTACEKLFF. The CDR3 region has the DNA TGCAGTGCCCCTCGGGACACTGCGTGTGAAAAACTGTTTTTT.